The 15 T cell receptor beta chains given below trace back to one sample, sequenced in a study of shared clonotypes between healthy human individuals. The table came from immunoSEQ multiplex PCR; TCRdb's copy has only in-frame clones and leaves some out. Here the sample spans some 630,000 clones, around 72% being singletons. Sequenced sample: memory CD4+ T cells sorted from blood. Subset noted: CD45RA-negative fraction. Receptor source: a woman in her thirties in good health.

This rearrangement joins TRBV4-1 to TRBJ2-1, with 8 bases identical to TRBD2. This CDR3 spans 14 amino acids. Germline CDR1 and CDR2: MGHRA and YSYEKL. J gave up 7 bases and V 3 bases, and 5 bases lay outside the gene matches. The CDR3: CASSQRTSSNEQFF. In DNA, the CDR3 is TGCGCCAGCAGCCAGCGGACTAGCTCGAATGAGCAGTTCTTC.

This clone was recorded only once. The chain combines TRBV4-2 with TRBJ2-1; D call uncertain. Germline V gene sequence: CDR1 LGHNA, CDR2 YNFKEQ. The V and J ends lost 4 bases and 3 bases respectively, with 13 bases between them. The CDR3 runs 15 residues. The CDR3 here is CASSPQRGYYNEQFF. The CDR3 DNA sequence: TGTGCCAGCAGCCCTCAGCGTGGATACTACAATGAGCAGTTCTTC.

This clone was seen more than once but under ten times. V is TRBV5-1 and J is TRBJ1-2; D ambiguous. The CDR3 spans 16 residues. The V and J ends lost 0 bases and 3 bases respectively, with 15 bases between them. Looked up from germline, CDR1 is SGHRS and CDR2 is YFSETQ. Written as DNA, the CDR3 is TGCGCCAGCAGCTTGGACCCGGGCAGTGAGGACTATGGCTACACCTTC. Its translation is CASSLDPGSEDYGYTF.

This chain connects TRBV28 to TRBJ1-2; a possible D gene is TRBD1 (5 bases). V was cut by 4 bases and J by 2 bases, with 8 bases left in between. This CDR3 comprises 13 residues. Per the germline V gene, CDR1 is MDHEN and CDR2 is SYDVKM. CDR3 loop: CASSSTANYGYTF. The CDR3 nucleotides are TGTGCCAGCAGTTCGACAGCGAACTATGGCTACACCTTC.

A few counts support this clone. The chain employs TRBV15 and TRBJ2-7; 10 bases fit TRBD2. V shed 2 bases and J 7 bases; nucleotides not matched to a gene: 14. Germline CDR1 LNHNV, CDR2 YYDKDF (reference sequence). The CDR3 spans 17 residues. DNA for the CDR3: TGTGCCACCAGCAGAACACACGCTAGCGGGAGTCCGGGGGAGCAGTACTTC. This codes for CATSRTHASGSPGEQYF.

This clone showed up just a few times. The chain is built from TRBV9 and TRBJ1-4, with TRBD1 matching 7 bases. Trimming took 1 base from V and 5 from J; bases not matched to a gene: 8. CDR3 length: 16 amino acids. Germline V gives CDR1 SGDLS, CDR2 YYNGEE. This CDR3 reads CASSVRGDRVNEKLFF. CDR3 DNA: TGTGCCAGCAGCGTAAGGGGAGACAGGGTCAATGAAAAACTGTTTTTT.

The chain recombines TRBV5-1 with TRBJ2-7, with 8 positions matching TRBD2. V gave up 0 bases and J gave up 2 bases; unmatched junction bases: 1. The germline V gene has CDR1 SGHRS and CDR2 YFSETQ. The CDR3 has 14 amino acids. The CDR3 reads CASSLGTSPYEQYF. In DNA form, the CDR3 reads TGCGCCAGCAGCTTGGGGACTAGCCCCTACGAGCAGTACTTC.

This chain links TRBV5-1 with TRBJ2-7; D might be TRBD1 (6 bases). The germline gives CDR1 SGHRS, CDR2 YFSETQ. Trimming took 0 bases from V and 0 from J, leaving 10 bases between them. The CDR3 runs to 15 residues. CDR3 in amino acids: CASSLGDTYSYEQYF. For the CDR3, the DNA is TGCGCCAGCAGCTTGGGGGACACCTACTCCTACGAGCAGTACTTC.

This clone was detected only once. This chain connects TRBV10-3 to TRBJ1-1, with D unclear. The germline V and J ends were trimmed by 5 bases and 1 base, with 5 bases remaining between them. The CDR3 spans 12 residues. Germline V gene lookup returns CDR1 ENHRY and CDR2 SYGVKD. CDR3 nucleotides: TGTGCCATCAGTAAGCCGAACACTGAAGCTTTCTTT. Translating it yields CAISKPNTEAFF.

The J gene is TRBJ2-7, the V gene TRBV11-3; a possible D gene is TRBD2 (6 bases). The ends were cut back, 5 bases at V and 6 bases at J, with 14 bases in the middle. Germline-derived CDR1 and CDR2 are SGHNT and YENEEA. This CDR3 comprises 13 residues. The chain's CDR3 is CASSPPSEGEQYF. The CDR3 bases are TGTGCCAGCAGCCCACCTAGCGAAGGCGAGCAGTACTTC. The whole variable domain, filled in from reference TRBV11-3 and TRBJ2-7, reads EAGVVQSPRYKIIEKKQPVAFWCNPISGHNTLYWYLQNLGQGPELLIRYENEEAVDDSQLPKDRFSAERLKGVDSTLKIQPAELGDSAVYLCASSPPSEGEQYFGPGTRLTVT.

The chain couples TRBV5-4 to TRBJ2-3; D gene unclear. This CDR3 has 14 residues. Germline-derived CDR1 and CDR2 are SGHNT and YYREEE (reference sequence). Trimming removed 4 bases at V and 0 bases at J, with 9 bases between. CDR3 in amino acids: CASSGRYSTDTQYF. Written as DNA, the CDR3 is TGTGCCAGCAGCGGGCGTTACAGCACAGATACGCAGTATTTT.

The chain recombines TRBV18 with TRBJ2-5, with D unresolved. V lost 5 bases and J lost 0, with 10 bases in between. The CDR3 is made up of 14 amino acids. CDR1 is KGHSH, CDR2 LQKENI, per germline. CDR3 protein: CASSERHNQETQYF. CDR3 nucleotide sequence: TGTGCCAGCTCAGAGAGACACAACCAAGAGACCCAGTACTTC.

This clone was seen more than once but under ten times. This chain uses TRBV25-1 with TRBJ2-3; D remains ambiguous. The CDR3 length is 14 residues. Germline loops: CDR1 MGHDK, CDR2 SYGVNS. The V end lost 3 bases, the J end lost 0 bases, and 7 bases lay between the germline ends. CDR3 coding DNA: TGTGCCAGCAGTGACGCCTCTAGCACAGATACGCAGTATTTT. Translating it yields CASSDASSTDTQYF.

The V gene is TRBV19, the J gene TRBJ2-7, with 7 bases matching TRBD1. V dropped 1 base and J dropped 1; count of bases not matched to a gene: 4. This CDR3 is built from 15 residues. The germline CDR1 and CDR2 sequences are LNHDA and SQIVND (reference sequence). The CDR3 sequence is CASSIVGDSSYEQYF. Here the CDR3 DNA reads TGTGCCAGTAGTATAGTGGGGGACAGTTCCTACGAGCAGTACTTC.

The table lists this clone with a few counts. The chain combines TRBV18 with TRBJ2-1; 7 bases align to TRBD1. The germline CDR1 and CDR2 sequences are KGHSH and LQKENI. J gave up 8 bases and V 10 bases, and 11 bases lay outside the gene matches. The CDR3 has 13 amino acids. Written as DNA, the CDR3 is TGTGCCACCCAATCTATAGGGGGCGATGAGCAGTTCTTC. This sequence encodes CATQSIGGDEQFF.